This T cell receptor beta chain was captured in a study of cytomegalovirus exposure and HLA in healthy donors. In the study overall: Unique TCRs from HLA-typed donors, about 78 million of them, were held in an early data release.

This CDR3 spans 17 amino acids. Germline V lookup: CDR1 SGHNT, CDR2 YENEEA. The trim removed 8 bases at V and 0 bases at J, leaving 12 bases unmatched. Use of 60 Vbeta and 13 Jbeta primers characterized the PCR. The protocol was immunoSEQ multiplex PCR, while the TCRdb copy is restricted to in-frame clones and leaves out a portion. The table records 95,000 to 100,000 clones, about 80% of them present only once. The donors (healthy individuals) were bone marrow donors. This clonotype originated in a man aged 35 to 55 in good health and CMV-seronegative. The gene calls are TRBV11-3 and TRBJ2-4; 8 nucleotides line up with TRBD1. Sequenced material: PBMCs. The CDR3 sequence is CASPPHFRGRAKNIQYF. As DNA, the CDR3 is TGTGCCAGCCCCCCCCACTTCAGGGGGCGAGCCAAAAACATTCAGTACTTC.